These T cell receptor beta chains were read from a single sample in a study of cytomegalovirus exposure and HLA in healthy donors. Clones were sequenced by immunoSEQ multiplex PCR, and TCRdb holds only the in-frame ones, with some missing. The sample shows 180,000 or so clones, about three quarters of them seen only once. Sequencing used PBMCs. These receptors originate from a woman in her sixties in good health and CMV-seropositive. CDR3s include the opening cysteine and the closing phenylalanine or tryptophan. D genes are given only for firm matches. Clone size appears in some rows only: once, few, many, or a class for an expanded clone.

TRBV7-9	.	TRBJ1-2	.	TGTGCCAGCAGCTTAGCGCCGGCTAACTATGGCTACACCTTC	CASSLAPANYGYTF
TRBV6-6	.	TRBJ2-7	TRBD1	TGTGCCAGCAGCCACCAGGACAGGGCTCCTCACGAGCAGTACTTC	CASSHQDRAPHEQYF
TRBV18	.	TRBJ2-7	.	TGTGCCAGCTCACCCGGGACAACTTACGAGCAGTACTTC	CASSPGTTYEQYF
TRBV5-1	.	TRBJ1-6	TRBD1	TGCGCCAGCAGCTCCTACCTGAGACAGGGGACAGCACCCCTCCACTTT	CASSSYLRQGTAPLHF
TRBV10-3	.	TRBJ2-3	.	TGTGCCAGCACGGGACTTAACACAGATACGCAGTATTTT	CASTGLNTDTQYF
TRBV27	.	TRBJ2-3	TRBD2	TGTGCCAGCAGTACCTCCGGGACTAGGTACACAGATACGCAGTATTTT	CASSTSGTRYTDTQYF
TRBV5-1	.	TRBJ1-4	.	TGCGCCAGCAGCCCGGAACCCAGGGCAACTAATGAAAAACTGTTTTTT	CASSPEPRATNEKLFF
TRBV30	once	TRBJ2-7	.	TGTGCCTGGAGTGAAGCAGGGGCGATCTGGAGCTCCTACGAGCAGTACTTC	CAWSEAGAIWSSYEQYF
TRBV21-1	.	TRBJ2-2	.	TGTGCCAGCAGCAACTTAATGGCCTTGCGACTAGCGGGAGTCGCGAACACCGGGGAGCTGTTTTTT	CASSNLMALRLAGVANTGELFF
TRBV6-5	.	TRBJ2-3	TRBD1	TGTGCCAGCAGTCGTTCCGGGACAGGGCTAGATACGCAGTATTTT	CASSRSGTGLDTQYF